This TCR beta chain was recovered during a study of blood T cell repertoires in COVID-19. CDR1 and CDR2 from the germline V gene are SGHNT and YYREEE (reference sequence). Germline trimming cut 5 bases from V and 2 bases from J; bases unmatched to any gene: 6. The CDR3 contains 14 residues. The sample holds a few counts of this clone. Sequencing was performed with immunoSEQ multiplex PCR; in TCRdb, only in-frame clones are kept and a portion is missing. This table has fewer than 95,000 clones, roughly 80% appearing once. The genes are TRBV5-4 and TRBJ1-2, with TRBD1 matching over 7 bases. The specimen was peripheral blood. The receptor's source is a human donor in a cohort sampled during active COVID-19. CDR3 amino acids: CASRIQGTNYGYTF. The CDR3 DNA sequence: TGTGCCAGCAGGATACAGGGGACAAACTATGGCTACACCTTC.